This TCR beta chain was sequenced for a study of blood T cell repertoires in COVID-19. Study context: The study drew acute and convalescent COVID-19 samples from the United States, Italy and Spain.

Authors' processing steps: Amplifying reference gene primers gave estimates of nucleated cell counts. Clones were read by immunoSEQ multiplex PCR, and TCRdb kept only the in-frame ones, dropping some. The DNA gave D and trimming, while V, J and clone size come from that table. The profile shows about 250,000 clones, roughly 83% of them singletons. V was cut by 3 bases and J by 6 bases, with 5 bases left in between. The CDR3 extends over 12 amino acids. Germline V gives CDR1 KGHDR, CDR2 SFDVKD. The clonotype originates from a man at least 80 years old with acute or convalescent COVID-19. The sequencing input was peripheral blood. The chain carries TRBV24-1 and TRBJ1-5; no definite D call. The CDR3 region has the DNA TGTGCCACCAGTGATGGAGCTCAGCCCCAGCATTTT. This sequence encodes CATSDGAQPQHF.